The 30 T cell receptor beta chains given below trace back to one sample, sequenced in a study of T cells after yellow fever vaccination. Using its own MiXCR run on the 5' RACE reads, TCRdb lists one record per CDR3 protein. The sample lists roughly 350,000 distinct CDR3 sequences, roughly 4.3% seen once, with 20% to 25% in the top ten. The sample consisted of PBMCs, taken 5 days after the yellow fever booster vaccination. These TCRs come from a man between 18 and 35 years old who received the YFV17D yellow fever vaccine.

This clonotype was observed a few times. The J gene is TRBJ1-1, the V gene TRBV5-1; 8 positions agree with TRBD1. The CDR3 is 15 residues long. Germline lookup yields CDR1 SGHRS and CDR2 YFSETQ. The ends lost 4 bases at V and 4 bases at J; junction bases unmatched: 9. CDR3 amino acids: CASSRKTGAGTEAFF. DNA for the CDR3: TGCGCCAGCAGCAGAAAGACAGGGGCGGGCACTGAAGCTTTCTTT.

V usage is TRBV5-1 and J usage is TRBJ2-5, with 7 bases aligning to TRBD2. J was trimmed by 0 bases and V by 1 base; bases with no gene match: 3. CDR3 length equals 15 residues. Germline CDR1 SGHRS, CDR2 YFSETQ. CDR3 nucleotides: TGCGCCAGCAGCTTGTCTAGCGGTAACCAAGAGACCCAGTACTTC. This codes for CASSLSSGNQETQYF. The variable domain in full, completed from reference TRBV5-1 and TRBJ2-5, reads KAGVTQTPRYLIKTRGQQVTLSCSPISGHRSVSWYQQTPGQGLQFLFEYFSETQRNKGNFPGRFSGRQFSNSRSEMNVSTLELGDSALYLCASSLSSGNQETQYFGPGTRLLVL.

This sequence joins TRBV7-9 and TRBJ2-1; possible D gene TRBD2, 5 bases. V was trimmed by 5 bases and J by 9 bases, leaving 20 bases between them. Per the germline V gene, CDR1 is SEHNR and CDR2 is FQNEAQ (reference sequence). The CDR3 length is 15 residues. Here the CDR3 DNA reads TGTGCCAGCAGCACCACCCATCTGGCTAGCAGTGAGCAGTTCTTC. Amino acid sequence: CASSTTHLASSEQFF.

This clonotype was detected a few times. The rearrangement joins TRBV24-1 to TRBJ2-3, with 8 bases identical to TRBD1. J was trimmed by 9 bases and V by 7 bases; bases with no gene match: 8. The germline gives CDR1 KGHDR, CDR2 SFDVKD. The CDR3 is 13 residues long. CDR3 bases: TGTGCCACCAGGGCAGGGGGCGCATCCACGCAGTATTTT. Its protein product is CATRAGGASTQYF.

In this sample, this clonotype turned up a few times. The gene calls are TRBV5-4 and TRBJ2-5; the match to TRBD1 covers 9 bases. The CDR3 runs to 16 residues. Per germline, CDR1 SGHNT and CDR2 YYREEE (reference sequence). V shed 2 bases and J 4 bases; nucleotides not matched to a gene: 9. CDR3 coding DNA: TGTGCCAGCAGCTTCGGGGGACAGGGAGGACGAGAGACCCAGTACTTC. Residues: CASSFGGQGGRETQYF. Using reference TRBV5-4 and TRBJ2-5 for the parts outside the CDR3, the full variable domain is ETGVTQSPTHLIKTRGQQVTLRCSSQSGHNTVSWYQQALGQGPQFIFQYYREEENGRGNFPPRFSGLQFPNYSSELNVNALELDDSALYLCASSFGGQGGRETQYFGPGTRLLVL.

The chain combines TRBV6-5 with TRBJ1-1; weak D call: TRBD1 (5 bases). The germline gives CDR1 MNHEY, CDR2 SVGAGI. The CDR3 loop spans 14 amino acids. V was pared by 2 bases and J by 4 bases, with 11 bases between. The chain's CDR3 is CASSYTWGSTEAFF. The CDR3 DNA is TGTGCCAGCAGTTACACATGGGGGAGCACTGAAGCTTTCTTT.

The chain employs TRBV12-3 or TRBV12-4 and TRBJ1-2; D perhaps matches TRBD1 (6 bases). The V end was cut by 4 bases, the J end by 6 bases, with 12 bases between. The CDR3 contains 13 residues. This CDR3 reads CASSSDSAHGYTF. The CDR3 DNA follows: TGTGCCAGCAGTTCGGACAGTGCCCATGGCTACACCTTC.

This clonotype was detected only a few times. CDR3 region: CASSQDLSGFSGANVLTF. The CDR3 DNA reads as TGCGCCAGCAGCCAAGATTTATCAGGGTTTTCTGGGGCCAACGTCCTGACTTTC. The chain combines TRBV4-1 with TRBJ2-6; weak D call: TRBD1 (5 bases). Looked up from germline, CDR1 is MGHRA and CDR2 is YSYEKL. The CDR3 contains 18 residues. Between the trimmed V and J ends, which lost 0 bases and 1 base, there was a span of 13 bases.

This clonotype was counted at least ten times. The rearrangement uses TRBV7-9 and TRBJ1-6; D ambiguous. Trimming stripped 3 bases from V and 14 bases from J, with 14 bases between. The CDR3 contains 13 residues. Germline assignment: CDR1 SEHNR and CDR2 FQNEAQ (reference sequence). CDR3 nucleotide sequence: TGTGCCAGCAGCTTCAGCAGGATCTCAACCCTCCACTTT. Translating it yields CASSFSRISTLHF.

This clonotype came up many times. The chain uses TRBV6-5 and TRBJ2-6; no firm D call. The CDR3 sequence is 13 residues long. V lost 8 bases, J lost 2 bases, and 7 bases lay in between. Germline values: CDR1 MNHEY, CDR2 SVGAGI. Here the CDR3 DNA reads TGTGCCAGCCGGAAAACTGGGGCCAACGTCCTGACTTTC. Translating it yields CASRKTGANVLTF.

This clonotype has just a few counts. The V call is TRBV7-3, the J call TRBJ2-2; TRBD2 might be the D (5 bases). This CDR3 contains 15 residues. The germline gives CDR1 SGHTA, CDR2 FQGTGA. With 5 bases removed from V and 7 bases from J, the gap between germline ends came to 17 bases. The CDR3 here is CASSPGAGRNGELFF. CDR3 coding DNA: TGTGCCAGCAGCCCCGGCGCGGGCCGGAACGGGGAGCTGTTTTTT. The entire variable domain, with the rest obtained from reference TRBV7-3 and TRBJ2-2, is as follows: GAGVSQTPSNKVTEKGKYVELRCDPISGHTALYWYRQSLGQGPEFLIYFQGTGAADDSGLPNDRFFAVRPEGSVSTLKIQRTERGDSAVYLCASSPGAGRNGELFFGEGSRLTVL.

This clonotype has more than one count but fewer than ten. This sequence joins TRBV20-1 and TRBJ2-3; D gene unclear. CDR1 DFQATT and CDR2 SNEGSKA come from the germline V gene (reference sequence). The CDR3 covers 13 residues. Trimming removed 3 bases at V and 3 bases at J, with 10 bases between. The CDR3: CSASFADTDTQYF. The CDR3 bases are TGCAGTGCTAGTTTTGCAGATACAGATACGCAGTATTTT.

This clonotype has more than one count but fewer than ten. V gene TRBV12-3 or TRBV12-4 combines with J gene TRBJ2-2; D is undetermined. This CDR3 comprises 10 residues. V was shortened by 7 bases and J by 6 bases, with 3 bases between the two germline ends. The CDR3 DNA reads TGTGCCAGCAAGGCCGGGGAGCTGTTTTTT. Its protein product is CASKAGELFF.

The genes are TRBV2 and TRBJ2-2, with TRBD2 matching 13 bases. The germline V gene encodes CDR1 SNHLY and CDR2 FYNNEI. This CDR3 is built from 15 residues. Trimming took 6 bases from V and 3 from J; bases not matched to a gene: 1. The CDR3: CASRGLAGDTGELFF. Written as DNA, the CDR3 is TGTGCCAGCAGAGGACTAGCGGGGGACACCGGGGAGCTGTTTTTT.

This clonotype was seen ten or more times. CDR3 sequence reads: CASSLWGGETQYF. The CDR3 coding sequence is TGTGCCAGCAGCTTATGGGGGGGGGAGACCCAGTACTTC. The chain couples TRBV7-2 to TRBJ2-5; 7 bases map to TRBD2. The germline V gene has CDR1 SGHTA and CDR2 FQGNSA. The CDR3 loop spans 13 amino acids. Germline trimming cut 2 bases from V and 5 bases from J; bases unmatched to any gene: 2.

V and J are TRBV6-2 or TRBV6-3 and TRBJ1-1; D gene uncertain. The CDR3 spans 14 residues. Trimming pared 3 bases from V and 5 bases from J, leaving 13 bases between. Germline V lookup: CDR1 MNHEY, CDR2 SVGEGT. In nucleotides, the CDR3 is TGTGCCAGCAGTTATCGCCTGAGTGAGACTGAAGCTTTCTTT. This sequence encodes CASSYRLSETEAFF.

The genes are TRBV2 and TRBJ2-3, with 7 bases aligning to TRBD2. Germline lookup yields CDR1 SNHLY and CDR2 FYNNEI. This CDR3 region has 14 residues. V was clipped by 3 bases and J by 7 bases; unmatched bases: 7. The CDR3 region has the DNA TGTGCCAGCAGTGATAACGGGGGGAAAAATACGCAGTATTTT. This codes for CASSDNGGKNTQYF. Using reference TRBV2 and TRBJ2-3 for the parts outside the CDR3, the full variable domain is EPEVTQTPSHQVTQMGQEVILRCVPISNHLYFYWYRQILGQKVEFLVSFYNNEISEKSEIFDDQFSVERPDGSNFTLKIRSTKLEDSAMYFCASSDNGGKNTQYFGPGTRLTVL.

V gene TRBV29-1 combines with J gene TRBJ1-2; 12 bases map to TRBD1. The length of the CDR3 is 14 residues. Trimming at V came to 4 bases and at J to 2 bases, leaving 2 bases not matched to a gene. Germline V gives CDR1 SQVTM, CDR2 ANQGSEA. The CDR3 region has the DNA TGCAGCGTTGGGGGACAGGGGGCCAACTATGGCTACACCTTC. Its protein product is CSVGGQGANYGYTF.

This clonotype showed up many times. This chain uses TRBV3-1 with TRBJ2-3; 14 bases fit TRBD2. This CDR3 has 19 residues. CDR1 LGHDT and CDR2 YNNKEL come from the germline V gene (reference sequence). With 2 bases clipped from V and 1 base from J, the junction kept 8 bases outside the gene matches. The chain's CDR3 is CASSQWGTSGGRGTDTQYF. Here the CDR3 DNA reads TGTGCCAGCAGCCAATGGGGGACTAGCGGGGGTCGGGGCACAGATACGCAGTATTTT.

The chain employs TRBV7-7 and TRBJ2-7; no clear D. CDR1 is SSHAT, CDR2 FNYEAQ, per germline (reference sequence). Trimming removed 4 bases at V and 6 bases at J, with 10 bases between. This CDR3 region has 12 residues. CDR3 coding DNA: TGTGCCAGCAGCTGCTACCTGGGCGAGCAGTACTTC. This sequence encodes CASSCYLGEQYF. The complete variable domain, with remaining parts taken from reference TRBV7-7 and TRBJ2-7, reads GAGVSQSPRYKVTKRGQDVTLRCDPISSHATLYWYQQALGQGPEFLTYFNYEAQPDKSGLPSDRFSAERPEGSISTLTIQRTEQRDSAMYRCASSCYLGEQYFGPGTRLTVT.

This clonotype was seen more than once but under ten times. The chain has TRBV18 and TRBJ1-1; D gene uncertain. V was pared by 2 bases and J by 6 bases, with 7 bases between. Per germline, CDR1 KGHSH and CDR2 LQKENI. The CDR3 sequence is 12 residues long. Written as DNA, the CDR3 is TGTGCCAGCTCACCAGAGAAGGCTGAAGCTTTCTTT. Amino acids: CASSPEKAEAFF.

Many counts were recorded for this clonotype. The chain recombines TRBV10-3 with TRBJ2-2, with 7 bases aligning to TRBD1. The germline CDR1 and CDR2 sequences are ENHRY and SYGVKD. The V segment lost 5 bases and the J segment 5 bases; nucleotides outside the gene matches: 5. This CDR3 has 14 amino acids. CDR3 bases: TGTGCCATCAGTAAACTACAGGGGACCGGGGAGCTGTTTTTT. Its protein product is CAISKLQGTGELFF.

This clonotype was counted ten times or more. The chain employs TRBV5-5 and TRBJ1-3; D remains ambiguous. Germline CDR1 reads SGHKS; CDR2 reads YYEKEE (reference sequence). V dropped 0 bases and J dropped 4 bases, with 2 bases sitting between them. The CDR3 covers 12 residues. CDR3 loop: CASSLDGNTIYF. The CDR3 region has the DNA TGTGCCAGCAGCTTGGACGGAAACACCATATATTTT.

The table lists this clonotype with many counts. The rearrangement joins TRBV12-3 or TRBV12-4 to TRBJ1-3, with unresolved D. V shed 6 bases and J shed 2 bases, with 11 bases lying between them. The CDR3 sequence is 14 residues long. CDR3: CASRTLGAGNTIYF. DNA for the CDR3: TGTGCCAGCAGAACCCTCGGGGCTGGAAACACCATATATTTT.

V is TRBV18 and J is TRBJ1-2; D may be TRBD1 (6 bases). This CDR3 is built from 14 residues. The germline gives CDR1 KGHSH, CDR2 LQKENI. Trimming pared 6 bases from V and 3 bases from J, leaving 14 bases between. The DNA for the CDR3 is TGTGCCAGCTCTGGACAGCGGAGTGACTATGGCTACACCTTC. This codes for CASSGQRSDYGYTF.

This clonotype was recorded a few times. V is TRBV20-1 and J is TRBJ2-7; 9 positions agree with TRBD1. This CDR3 is built from 15 residues. Germline V gene data show CDR1 as DFQATT and CDR2 as SNEGSKA (reference sequence). Losses at the gene ends were 5 bases for V and 4 bases for J; bases not matched to a gene: 12. The CDR3 coding sequence is TGCAGTGCTCTAGTACCGGGACAGGGATCGTACGAGCAGTACTTC. Amino acid sequence: CSALVPGQGSYEQYF.

This clonotype was seen many times. The V gene is TRBV9, the J gene TRBJ2-5; D not certain. Germline CDR1 reads SGDLS; CDR2 reads YYNGEE. CDR3 length: 14 residues. Trimming took off 1 base at V and 5 bases at J, with 12 bases between the two ends. CDR3: CASSVFGLGETQYF. In DNA, the CDR3 is TGTGCCAGCAGCGTATTCGGGCTCGGGGAGACCCAGTACTTC.

This clonotype was picked up a small number of times. The chain combines TRBV4-1 with TRBJ2-2; D is unclear. V was shortened by 0 bases and J by 4 bases, with 9 bases between the two germline ends. From germline, CDR1 is MGHRA and CDR2 YSYEKL. The CDR3 length is 15 residues. CDR3 in amino acids: CASSQESSATGELFF. In DNA form, the CDR3 reads TGCGCCAGCAGCCAAGAATCGTCTGCCACCGGGGAGCTGTTTTTT.

This clonotype came up many times. This chain joins TRBV2 and TRBJ2-2; possible D gene TRBD2, 5 bases. Trimming took 9 bases from V and 7 from J, leaving 18 bases between them. The germline gives CDR1 SNHLY, CDR2 FYNNEI. The CDR3 has 14 residues. CDR3 residues: CASSIGLSNGELFF. CDR3 bases: TGTGCCAGTTCGATCGGACTGTCCAACGGGGAGCTGTTTTTT.

This clonotype was recorded many times. This chain joins TRBV3-1 and TRBJ1-6, with a possible D match to TRBD1 (5 bases). V was cut by 6 bases and J by 7 bases, with 16 bases left in between. This CDR3 is built from 15 residues. CDR1 and CDR2 from the germline V gene are LGHDT and YNNKEL (reference sequence). Here the CDR3 reads CASSPPAGTNSPLHF. The CDR3 DNA is TGTGCCAGCAGTCCACCAGCGGGGACGAATTCACCCCTCCACTTT. Filled out from reference TRBV3-1 and TRBJ1-6, the complete variable domain reads DTAVSQTPKYLVTQMGNDKSIKCEQNLGHDTMYWYKQDSKKFLKIMFSYNNKELIINETVPNRFSPKSPDKAHLNLHINSLELGDSAVYFCASSPPAGTNSPLHFGNGTRLTVT.